The 21 T cell receptor beta chains reported below all come from one sample, sequenced in a study of blood T cells in healthy people across ages. Using a J-beta primer mix together with a sample-barcoded 5' primer, a second PCR was run for about 6 to 12 cycles. TCRdb independently ran MiXCR on the 5' RACE reads; one entry per CDR3 protein. Of 1.5 million to 2 million distinct CDR3 sequences in the sample, roughly 52% were seen once. The sequenced sample was blood. These TCRs come from a woman aged 40 to 50 in good health.

The chain joins TRBV6-6 to TRBJ1-2, with D hard to call. The CDR3 covers 16 residues. Germline values: CDR1 MNHNY, CDR2 SVGAGI (reference sequence). V gave up 1 base and J gave up 0 bases, with 12 bases separating them. CDR3 bases: TGTGCCAGCAGTTACTTGAAGTCCCTCACTAACTATGGCTACACCTTC. It is translated as CASSYLKSLTNYGYTF.

The genes are TRBV20-1 and TRBJ1-4, with 9 nucleotides matching TRBD1. J lost 8 bases, V lost 5 bases, and 6 bases had no gene match. The CDR3 loop spans 13 amino acids. Germline V gene data show CDR1 as DFQATT and CDR2 as SNEGSKA (reference sequence). The CDR3, as DNA: TGCAGTGCTGGGGGACAGGGCCCCGAAAAACTGTTTTTT. Amino acids: CSAGGQGPEKLFF.

The chain joins TRBV7-3 to TRBJ2-3, with 10 bases matching TRBD2. The CDR3 contains 15 residues. V lost 5 bases, J lost 4 bases, and 6 bases stayed unmatched. CDR1 and CDR2 from the germline V gene are SGHTA and FQGTGA. The CDR3 DNA reads as TGTGCCAGCAGCAAGAGCGGGGGGGCCTCAGATACGCAGTATTTT. This translates into CASSKSGGASDTQYF.

This rearrangement joins TRBV11-2 to TRBJ2-7, with D perhaps TRBD2 (6 bases). Germline CDR1 reads SGHAT; CDR2 reads FQNNGV. Trimming left V 8 bases short and J 3 bases short, with 14 bases between. This CDR3 comprises 13 residues. CDR3 DNA sequence: TGTGCCAGCGGTCCAGCGGAGGGCTACGAGCAGTACTTC. It specifies CASGPAEGYEQYF.

The rearrangement links TRBV20-1 to TRBJ2-3; D remains unclear. The CDR3 consists of 15 residues. The germline V gene encodes CDR1 DFQATT and CDR2 SNEGSKA (reference sequence). With 6 bases removed from V and 5 bases from J, the gap between germline ends came to 21 bases. This CDR3 reads CSAPPNVVRGDTQYF. The CDR3 nucleotides read TGCAGTGCCCCTCCCAATGTCGTCCGCGGAGATACGCAGTATTTT.

This chain uses TRBV6-5 with TRBJ2-1; D is undetermined. Germline V gene lookup returns CDR1 MNHEY and CDR2 SVGAGI. The CDR3 length is 16 residues. Trimming shortened V by 4 bases and J by 2 bases, and 15 bases separated the two germline ends. CDR3: CASSSVTEEPYNEQFF. Here the CDR3 DNA reads TGTGCCAGCAGTTCGGTTACTGAGGAGCCCTACAATGAGCAGTTCTTC.

The gene calls are TRBV27 and TRBJ1-2; 10 bases agree with TRBD1. Germline V gene sequence: CDR1 MNHEY, CDR2 SMNVEV (reference sequence). This CDR3 spans 19 amino acids. V trimming: 0 bases; J trimming: 0 bases; junction bases outside the gene matches: 10. Here the CDR3 DNA reads TGTGCCAGCAGTTTATCCCTTTCCGGGACAGGGGTACCTAACTATGGCTACACCTTC. Protein product: CASSLSLSGTGVPNYGYTF.

In its sample, this clonotype was seen a few times. The chain joins TRBV21-1 to TRBJ1-2; the DNA was not compared with TRBD1, the D call given in the table. TRBV21-1 corresponds to a pseudogene. The CDR3 is made up of 14 amino acids. CDR3 amino acids: CASTLWTGNYGYTF. The CDR3 coding sequence is TGTGCCAGCACCCTTTGGACAGGCAACTATGGCTACACCTTC.

The gene calls are TRBV3-1 and TRBJ2-1, with a tentative D call TRBD2 (5 bases). V was trimmed by 3 bases and J by 0 bases, leaving 9 bases between them. The CDR3 has 15 amino acids. Germline V gene lookup returns CDR1 LGHDT and CDR2 YNNKEL (reference sequence). The CDR3 here is CASSHPGSSYNEQFF. As DNA, the CDR3 is TGTGCCAGCAGCCACCCGGGGAGCTCCTACAATGAGCAGTTCTTC.

The rearrangement joins TRBV20-1 to TRBJ1-5, with D hard to call. Looked up from germline, CDR1 is DFQATT and CDR2 is SNEGSKA (reference sequence). V was cut by 5 bases and J by 0 bases, with 14 bases left in between. This CDR3 has 15 residues. CDR3 region: CSARTGRDSNQPQHF. CDR3 nucleotides: TGCAGTGCTCGAACCGGGCGGGATAGCAATCAGCCCCAGCATTTT.

The chain links TRBV6-1 to TRBJ2-4, with D possibly TRBD1 on 5 matching bases. The J call is in doubt because the DNA end fits TRBJ2-7 better. The CDR3 sequence is 14 residues long. Germline-derived CDR1 and CDR2 are MNHNS and SASEGT. CDR3 amino acids: CASSEAGAPYEQYF. CDR3 sequence (DNA): TGTGCCAGCAGTGAAGCAGGGGCGCCCTACGAGCAGTACTTC.

Concerning this clonotype: Being one base from a much bigger clone, this may be a read error. The chain joins TRBV6-6 to TRBJ2-1; the D gene is possibly TRBD1 (6 bases). Trimming removed 5 bases from V and 8 bases from J, with 16 bases in between. The CDR3 loop spans 14 amino acids. CDR1 is MNHNY and CDR2 is SVGAGI in the germline V gene (reference sequence). As DNA, the CDR3 is TGTGCCAGCAGTGACGGGTCGTCAGGGGATGAGCAGTTCTTC. Amino acids: CASSDGSSGDEQFF.

The chain links TRBV5-1 to TRBJ2-7; D is tentatively TRBD1 or TRBD2 (6 bases each). V was shortened by 3 bases and J by 7 bases, with 17 bases between the two germline ends. The germline V gene has CDR1 SGHRS and CDR2 YFSETQ. The CDR3 is 14 amino acids. The chain's CDR3 is CASSSRDILGEQYF. The CDR3 region has the DNA TGCGCCAGCAGCTCGCGGGACATCCTGGGAGAGCAGTACTTC.

This clonotype was seen many times. This sequence joins TRBV6-5 and TRBJ2-7; no firm D call. The CDR3 length is 12 residues. The V gene lost 7 bases and the J gene lost 2 bases, with 9 bases spanning the gap. Germline CDR1 reads MNHEY; CDR2 reads SVGAGI. The CDR3 sequence: CASKRDPYEQYF. DNA of the CDR3: TGTGCCAGCAAAAGGGATCCCTACGAGCAGTACTTC.

V is TRBV24-1 and J is TRBJ2-3; D may be TRBD2 (5 bases). Germline V CDR1 and CDR2: KGHDR, SFDVKD. The CDR3 has 16 amino acids. V was trimmed by 4 bases and J by 3 bases, leaving 16 bases between them. Written as DNA, the CDR3 is TGTGCCACCAGTGACCGCGAGGGTATTGGGACAGATACGCAGTATTTT. This sequence encodes CATSDREGIGTDTQYF.

The V gene is TRBV6-6, the J gene TRBJ1-2, with 8 bases identical to TRBD1. J lost 2 bases, V lost 6 bases, and 8 bases had no gene match. Germline V gives CDR1 MNHNY, CDR2 SVGAGI (reference sequence). The CDR3 extends over 15 amino acids. The CDR3 spells CASSLQGAQNYGYTF. The DNA for the CDR3 is TGTGCCAGCAGCCTGCAGGGGGCCCAAAACTATGGCTACACCTTC.

V and J are TRBV2 and TRBJ1-2; the match to TRBD1 covers 7 bases. This CDR3 is built from 16 residues. With 2 bases clipped from V and 3 bases from J, the junction kept 9 bases outside the gene matches. Germline V gives CDR1 SNHLY, CDR2 FYNNEI. CDR3 DNA sequence: TGTGCCAGCAGTGAATCCGCAGGGGGAGAGGACTATGGCTACACCTTC. As protein: CASSESAGGEDYGYTF. Using reference TRBV2 and TRBJ1-2 for the parts outside the CDR3, the full variable domain is EPEVTQTPSHQVTQMGQEVILRCVPISNHLYFYWYRQILGQKVEFLVSFYNNEISEKSEIFDDQFSVERPDGSNFTLKIRSTKLEDSAMYFCASSESAGGEDYGYTFGSGTRLTVV.

The rearrangement joins TRBV9 to TRBJ1-4; D uncertain. CDR3 length equals 13 residues. Germline CDR1 is SGDLS and CDR2 is YYNGEE. V lost 3 bases and J 8 bases, leaving 11 bases between the germline ends. For the CDR3, the DNA is TGTGCCAGCAGCGACACCCTGCACGAAAAACTGTTTTTT. It encodes CASSDTLHEKLFF.

This clonotype showed up just a few times. This sequence joins TRBV10-3 and TRBJ2-1; D is perhaps TRBD2 (7 bases). The length of the CDR3 is 15 residues. Germline CDR1 is ENHRY and CDR2 is SYGVKD. Trimming pared 5 bases from V and 4 bases from J, leaving 15 bases between. The DNA of the CDR3 is TGTGCCATCAGTAAGGTGCGGGGGACATACAATGAGCAGTTCTTC. It codes for CAISKVRGTYNEQFF.

V usage is TRBV27 and J usage is TRBJ2-7, with TRBD2 matching over 9 bases. The V and J ends lost 5 bases and 4 bases, in that order; junction bases with no gene match: 6. Germline V gives CDR1 MNHEY, CDR2 SMNVEV (reference sequence). The CDR3 contains 14 residues. In DNA, the CDR3 is TGTGCCAGCAGTCTCCGAGCGGGGGGATACGAGCAGTACTTC. Its protein product is CASSLRAGGYEQYF.

A few counts support this clonotype. The chain uses TRBV29-1 and TRBJ2-3; D is perhaps TRBD1 or TRBD2 (5 bases each). Trimming shortened V by 4 bases and J by 0 bases, and 8 bases separated the two germline ends. The V gene's germline CDR1 is SQVTM and CDR2 ANQGSEA. The length of the CDR3 is 13 residues. The CDR3 nucleotides read TGCAGCGTTGGGGGGATTAGCACAGATACGCAGTATTTT. Translation: CSVGGISTDTQYF.